The subject of this entry is one TCR beta chain. The specificity of this receptor is unknown. The input lacks base qualities; no much larger clone sits a single base away. Collaborating institutions collected whole blood in K2EDTA tubes following their own protocols. Collaborator samples were shipped for TCRbeta analysis as frozen whole blood, isolated PBMCs, or DNA extracted from either sample type. This record comes from a study of blood T cell repertoires in COVID-19 (dated by TCRdb to 2018 to 2020). About the investigation overall: Samples from collaborators originated in the United States, Italy and Spain and spanned both the acute and convalescent phases of COVID-19. The material from the prospective study consisted of cDNA or gDNA derived from T cells, B-cell-depleted T cells, or PBMCs. Subjects who had been exposed to COVID-19, were actively infected with it, or had recovered from it provided the deeply sampled blood TCRbeta repertoires that made up the dataset. The repertoires were released in a freely available public database meant as a resource for research on the immune response to SARS-CoV-2. The samples were drawn from the first 160 participants of the ongoing ImmuneRACE study and from under 1,500 subjects provided by 6 global collaborators. Sample metadata almost always included a de-identified subject ID, COVID-19 status, age in years and sex. Where available, HLA class I and class II types were taken from metadata supplied by the sample provider and were not determined by assay-based typing.

The paper's findings and limits, for the study overall: Clinical and demographic metadata were provided uncurated, with the amount varying by source and participant.

TCRbeta CDR3 regions were amplified from genomic DNA using the immunoSEQ Assay, a bias-controlled multiplex PCR. The source study handled its data this way. Within the assay, amplification of reference gene primers was used to estimate how many nucleated cells each sample contained. To quantify the absolute abundance of each unique TCRbeta CDR3 rearrangement, sequence reads were collapsed and filtered. For each sample, productive Simpson clonality was calculated as the square root of Simpson's diversity index over productive rearrangements. Held by TCRdb, this immuneACCESS table contains in-frame sequences only and omits some clones. Under half of the omission traces to an unresolved V gene where checked; the cause of the rest is unknown. V and J calls and clone size follow that table, whereas D and trimming were derived from the DNA. Present in this sample are some 380,000 clones, approximately 80% of which were seen just once. About 1.2% of the sample rests with the top ten.

Relative to germline, V is 3 bases shorter and J is 12 bases shorter, with 15 bases between their ends. The CDR3 has 13 amino acids, counting the end cysteine and phenylalanine. The only DNA kept is the CDR3, 39 bases in frame from the first base. This receptor chain uses TRBV12-3 or TRBV12-4 and TRBJ2-1, with the D segment identity uncertain. This TCR came from a human donor with acute or convalescent COVID-19. The donor label of this sample is uncertain. Sequencing was done on a sample of peripheral blood. The CDR3 reads as follows: CASSFRLGERQFF. The nucleotides are TGTGCCAGCAGTTTTCGTCTAGGAGAAAGGCAGTTCTTC.